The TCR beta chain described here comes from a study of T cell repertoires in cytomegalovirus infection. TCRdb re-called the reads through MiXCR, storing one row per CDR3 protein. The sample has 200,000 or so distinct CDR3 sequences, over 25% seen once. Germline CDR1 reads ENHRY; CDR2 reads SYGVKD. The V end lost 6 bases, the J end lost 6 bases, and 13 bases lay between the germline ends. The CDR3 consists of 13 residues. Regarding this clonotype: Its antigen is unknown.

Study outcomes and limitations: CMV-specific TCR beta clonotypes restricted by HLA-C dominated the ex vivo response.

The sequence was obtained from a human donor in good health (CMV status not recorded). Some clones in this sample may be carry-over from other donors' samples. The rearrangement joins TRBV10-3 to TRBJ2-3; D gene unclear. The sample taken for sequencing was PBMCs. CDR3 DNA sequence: TGTGCCATCAGCGGGCAGATGAGTGATACGCAGTATTTT. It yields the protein CAISGQMSDTQYF.